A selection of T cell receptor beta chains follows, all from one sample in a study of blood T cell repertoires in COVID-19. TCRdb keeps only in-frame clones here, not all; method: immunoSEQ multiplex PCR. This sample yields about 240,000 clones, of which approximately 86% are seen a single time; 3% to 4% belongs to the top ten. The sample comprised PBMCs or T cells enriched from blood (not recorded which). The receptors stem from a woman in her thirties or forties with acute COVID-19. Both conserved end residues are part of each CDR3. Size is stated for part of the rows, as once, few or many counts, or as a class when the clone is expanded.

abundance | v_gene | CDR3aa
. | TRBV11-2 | CASSGYEQYF
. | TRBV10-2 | CASSQGETQYF
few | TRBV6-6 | CASSQQGNTEAFF
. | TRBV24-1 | CATSVPSGSSGELFF
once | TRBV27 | CASRGRLLANYGYTF
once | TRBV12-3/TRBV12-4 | CASGIAGGDTQYF
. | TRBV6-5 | CASSYYGQKPYGYTF
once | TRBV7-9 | CASSPLAGGSEQYF
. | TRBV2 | CASSVEGNQPQHF
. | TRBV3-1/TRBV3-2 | CASSQDRADTQYF
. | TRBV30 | CAWSVRDRGYNEQFF
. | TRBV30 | CAWSQINYGYTF
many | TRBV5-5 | CASSLTTYNEQFF
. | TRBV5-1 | CASEIGFDRVKETQYF
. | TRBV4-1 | CASSPSGSGFYEQYF
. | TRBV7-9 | CASSLNAQGPGGYTF
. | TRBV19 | CASSIFLPGGTNEKLFF
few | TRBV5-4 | CASSSLAGGSGANVLTF
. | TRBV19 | CASSIGYNEQFF